Listed below are T cell receptor beta chains from one sample, sequenced in a study of identical twins. TCRdb called the 5' RACE reads again in MiXCR, with one record for every CDR3 protein. The table lists 400,000 to 550,000 distinct CDR3 sequences, over 11% of them singletons, with approximately 1% in the top ten. This same sample was also part of a study on yellow fever vaccine responses in identical twins.

The sequencing input was CD4+ T cells sorted from blood. These receptor sequences come from a young woman in good health. CDR3s include the opening cysteine and the closing phenylalanine or tryptophan. D genes are given only for firm matches.

J gene: TRBJ1-2; V gene: TRBV5-1; D gene: NA; CDR3 protein: CASSLVSRTEGYTF
J gene: TRBJ1-5; V gene: TRBV5-4; D gene: TRBD1; CDR3 protein: CASSSDRAHQPQHF
J gene: TRBJ2-7; V gene: TRBV4-3; D gene: NA; CDR3 protein: CASSQGLQSHEQYF
J gene: TRBJ1-4; V gene: TRBV27; D gene: NA; CDR3 protein: CASRMGGYLEKLFF
J gene: TRBJ2-7; V gene: TRBV7-2; D gene: TRBD2; CDR3 protein: CASSLVFSGAGAYEQYF
J gene: TRBJ1-1; V gene: TRBV6-5; D gene: NA; CDR3 protein: CASSYSGVDTEAFF
J gene: TRBJ2-2; V gene: TRBV6-5; D gene: NA; CDR3 protein: CASREGQMVFF
J gene: TRBJ1-5; V gene: TRBV12-3/TRBV12-4; D gene: NA; CDR3 protein: CASSLGWGSGSNQPQHF
J gene: TRBJ2-1; V gene: TRBV19; D gene: TRBD2; CDR3 protein: CASSKWGLDNEQFF
J gene: TRBJ2-7; V gene: TRBV29-1; D gene: TRBD2; CDR3 protein: CSVGGGVYEQYF
J gene: TRBJ2-1; V gene: TRBV3-1; D gene: TRBD1; CDR3 protein: CASSRASTGSYNEQFF
J gene: TRBJ2-1; V gene: TRBV28; D gene: NA; CDR3 protein: CACSFGTRGRYNEQFF
J gene: TRBJ2-7; V gene: TRBV18; D gene: NA; CDR3 protein: CASSPDDEQYF
J gene: TRBJ1-6; V gene: TRBV13; D gene: NA; CDR3 protein: CASSFGQGLNSPLHF
J gene: TRBJ1-3; V gene: TRBV7-9; D gene: NA; CDR3 protein: CASSLGIGTSSGNTIYF
J gene: TRBJ2-3; V gene: TRBV12-5; D gene: NA; CDR3 protein: CASGPGQVSSTDTQYF
J gene: TRBJ2-2; V gene: TRBV20-1; D gene: NA; CDR3 protein: CSARDRALLHGELFF
J gene: TRBJ2-1; V gene: TRBV20-1; D gene: TRBD2; CDR3 protein: CSAELAGSYNEQFF
J gene: TRBJ1-1; V gene: TRBV29-1; D gene: NA; CDR3 protein: CSVNLRNTEAFF
J gene: TRBJ2-7; V gene: TRBV20-1; D gene: NA; CDR3 protein: CSGQGGTYEQYF
J gene: TRBJ2-7; V gene: TRBV12-3/TRBV12-4; D gene: NA; CDR3 protein: CASSLGGASPYEQYF
J gene: TRBJ1-5; V gene: TRBV7-9; D gene: NA; CDR3 protein: CASSLETVNQPQHF
J gene: TRBJ2-7; V gene: TRBV7-7; D gene: TRBD1; CDR3 protein: CASSMKPGQGFPHWYEQYF
J gene: TRBJ2-3; V gene: TRBV3-1; D gene: NA; CDR3 protein: CASSQDIGGRDTDTQYF
J gene: TRBJ2-1; V gene: TRBV7-3; D gene: NA; CDR3 protein: CASSINPGTNEQFF
J gene: TRBJ2-2; V gene: TRBV6-1; D gene: TRBD1; CDR3 protein: CASRRDRLTAGELFF
J gene: TRBJ2-2; V gene: TRBV7-9; D gene: NA; CDR3 protein: CASSLTGPTGELFF
J gene: TRBJ1-2; V gene: TRBV7-2; D gene: NA; CDR3 protein: CASSLDARPGYTF
J gene: TRBJ2-3; V gene: TRBV4-2; D gene: NA; CDR3 protein: CASRDSAGTDTQYF
J gene: TRBJ2-1; V gene: TRBV7-6; D gene: TRBD2; CDR3 protein: CASSLDGGRGWDEQFF
J gene: TRBJ2-3; V gene: TRBV2; D gene: NA; CDR3 protein: CARGRGADTQYF